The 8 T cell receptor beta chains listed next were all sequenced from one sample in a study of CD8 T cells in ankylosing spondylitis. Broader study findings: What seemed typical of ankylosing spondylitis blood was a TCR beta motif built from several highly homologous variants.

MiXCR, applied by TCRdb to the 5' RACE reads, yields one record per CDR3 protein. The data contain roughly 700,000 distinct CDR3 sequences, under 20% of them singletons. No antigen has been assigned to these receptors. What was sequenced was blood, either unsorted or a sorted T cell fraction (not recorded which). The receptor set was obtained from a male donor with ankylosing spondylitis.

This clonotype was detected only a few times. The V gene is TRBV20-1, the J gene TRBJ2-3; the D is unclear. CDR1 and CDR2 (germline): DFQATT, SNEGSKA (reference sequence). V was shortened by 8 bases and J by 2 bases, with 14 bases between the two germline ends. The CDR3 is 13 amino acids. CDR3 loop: CSFWAYITDTQYF. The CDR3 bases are TGCAGTTTTTGGGCTTATATCACAGATACGCAGTATTTT.

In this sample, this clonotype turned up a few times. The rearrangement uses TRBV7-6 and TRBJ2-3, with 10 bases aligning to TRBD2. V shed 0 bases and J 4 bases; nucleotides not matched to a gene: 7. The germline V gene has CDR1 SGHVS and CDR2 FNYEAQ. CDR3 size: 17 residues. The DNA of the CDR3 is TGTGCCAGCAGCTTAGCGGCGAGCGGGGGGGCCCCAGATACGCAGTATTTT. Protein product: CASSLAASGGAPDTQYF.

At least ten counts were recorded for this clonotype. The CDR3 nucleotides read TGTGCCAGCAGTTCCCCAGGGGCAGAGACCCAGTACTTC. Translation gives CASSSPGAETQYF. The chain is built from TRBV6-5 and TRBJ2-5; weak D call: TRBD1 (6 bases). The V gene's germline CDR1 is MNHEY and CDR2 SVGAGI. The CDR3 contains 13 residues. V was trimmed by 4 bases and J by 4 bases, leaving 10 bases between them.

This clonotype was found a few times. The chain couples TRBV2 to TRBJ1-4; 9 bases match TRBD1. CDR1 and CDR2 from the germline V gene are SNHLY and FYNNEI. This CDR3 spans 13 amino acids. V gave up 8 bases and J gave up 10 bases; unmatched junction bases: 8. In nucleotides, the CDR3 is TGTGCCAGCTACAGGGGGCGGTCGGGAAAACTGTTTTTT. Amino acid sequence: CASYRGRSGKLFF.

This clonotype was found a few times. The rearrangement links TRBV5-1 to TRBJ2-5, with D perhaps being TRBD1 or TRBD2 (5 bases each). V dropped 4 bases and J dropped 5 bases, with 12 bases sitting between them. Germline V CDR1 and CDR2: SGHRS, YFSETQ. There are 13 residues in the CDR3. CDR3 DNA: TGCGCCAGCAGCCCCTCGTGGGGGGAGACCCAGTACTTC. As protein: CASSPSWGETQYF.

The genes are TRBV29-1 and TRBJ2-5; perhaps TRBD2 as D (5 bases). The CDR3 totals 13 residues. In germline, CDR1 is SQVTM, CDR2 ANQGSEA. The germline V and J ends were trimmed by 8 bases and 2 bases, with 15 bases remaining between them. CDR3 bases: TGCAGCTACCGCGGAGAGGGACAAGAGACCCAGTACTTC. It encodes CSYRGEGQETQYF.

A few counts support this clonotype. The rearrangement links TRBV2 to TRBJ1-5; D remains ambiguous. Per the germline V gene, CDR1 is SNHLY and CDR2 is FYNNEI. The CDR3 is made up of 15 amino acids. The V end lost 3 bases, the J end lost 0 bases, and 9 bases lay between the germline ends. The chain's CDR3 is CASSDGQTSNQPQHF. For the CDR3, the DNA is TGTGCCAGCAGTGATGGGCAGACTAGCAATCAGCCCCAGCATTTT.

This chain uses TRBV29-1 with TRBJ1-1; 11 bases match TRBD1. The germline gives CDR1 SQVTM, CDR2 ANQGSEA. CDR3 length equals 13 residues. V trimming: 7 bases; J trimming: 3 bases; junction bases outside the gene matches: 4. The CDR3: CSGGQGADTEAFF. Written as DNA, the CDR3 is TGCAGCGGCGGACAGGGGGCGGACACTGAAGCTTTCTTT.